This T cell receptor beta chain was captured in a study of blood T cell repertoires in COVID-19 (dated by TCRdb to the early 2020s). About the study as a whole: Samples from collaborators originated in the United States, Italy and Spain and spanned both the acute and convalescent phases of COVID-19. The prospective study material was composed of cDNA or gDNA derived from T cells, B-cell-depleted T cells, or PBMCs. Deeply sampled blood TCRbeta repertoires from subjects exposed to, actively infected with, or recovered from COVID-19 were included in the dataset. The repertoires were released in a freely available public database intended as a resource for research on the immune response to SARS-CoV-2. Samples came from the ongoing ImmuneRACE study (first 160 participants) plus 1,254 subjects from 6 global collaborators. Nearly every sample came with metadata listing a de-identified subject ID, COVID-19 status, age in years and sex. Where available, HLA class I and class II types were taken from metadata supplied by the sample provider and were not determined by assay-based typing.

What the research found in general, with its limitations: Clinical and demographic metadata were provided uncurated, with the amount varying by source and participant.

One collaborating source in Seattle enrolled patients while the patients were actively infected and followed the patients over time throughout the course of disease. Whole blood was collected in K2EDTA tubes by collaborating institutions according to the institutions' own protocols. For TCRbeta analysis, collaborators shipped samples in one of three forms: frozen whole blood, isolated PBMCs, or DNA extracted from either of those sample types. As concerns this clone: Which antigen it targets is not known. Base qualities are missing; no much larger clone stands one base away.

Looking up the germline V gene yields CDR1 SGHDN and CDR2 FVKESK. The CDR3, from cysteine to phenylalanine, totals 12 residues. Only CDR3 DNA remains: 36 bases, in frame from the first base. The trim is 4 bases for V and 13 bases for J, with a gap of 14 bases between the germline ends. The immunoSEQ Assay, a bias-controlled multiplex PCR, was used to amplify TCRbeta CDR3 regions from genomic DNA. Per the authors' processing: Nucleated cell counts per sample were estimated from amplification of reference gene primers within the assay. To quantify the absolute abundance of each unique TCRbeta CDR3 rearrangement, sequence reads were collapsed and filtered. For each sample, productive Simpson clonality was calculated as the square root of Simpson's diversity index across productive rearrangements. This is the immuneACCESS table as TCRdb keeps it, with only in-frame sequences that have V and J called. A part of the clones is gone; compared with another copy, unresolved V genes explain less than half, and the rest is unexplained. V, J and clone size are taken as reported in that table, and D and trimming were inferred from the DNA itself. Recorded for this sample are about 370,000 clones; 70% to 90% of them occurred a single time. The biggest ten clones account for 2.5% to 3.5% of the sample.

Sequencing input: peripheral blood. The chain is assembled from TRBV14 and TRBJ1-3; the D gene remains uncertain. This clonotype was obtained from a woman aged 25 to 45 with COVID-19, enrolled during active disease. DNA sequence: TGTGCCAGCAGCCTTCTCCGGGGAAGAATATATTTT. Its translation is CASSLLRGRIYF.